The 32 T cell receptor beta chains below were found in one sample sequenced in a study of beta chain features in type 1 diabetes. The entirety of the isolated RNA underwent reverse transcription, so expressed TCRB transcripts were sequenced. This table comes from immunoSEQ multiplex PCR, and its TCRdb copy is limited to in-frame clones, with some not included. Of under 350,000 clones in the sample, approximately 8% are singletons; the top ten hold under 1.3%. Input material: central memory CD4+ T cells from blood. The receptors were gathered from a woman aged 18-35 years in good health.

The chain couples TRBV7-2 to TRBJ1-1; 10 bases agree with TRBD1. This CDR3 comprises 15 residues. Trimming cost V 3 bases and J 1 base; bases outside gene matches: 2. Germline-derived CDR1 and CDR2 are SGHTA and FQGNSA. In DNA, the CDR3 is TGTGCCAGCAGCTTGAGACAGGGGGCGAACACTGAAGCTTTCTTT. Its translation: CASSLRQGANTEAFF.

This clone was detected only a few times. The chain has TRBV20-1 and TRBJ2-7; D unresolved. The V end lost 5 bases, the J end lost 3 bases, and 8 bases lay between the germline ends. This CDR3 spans 11 amino acids. CDR1 is DFQATT, CDR2 SNEGSKA, per germline (reference sequence). DNA of the CDR3: TGCAGTGCTGGGGTCCTCTACGAGCAGTACGTC. Protein sequence: CSAGVLYEQYV.

The chain links TRBV5-1 to TRBJ2-1; possible D gene TRBD1, 5 bases. CDR3 length equals 12 residues. Germline V gene lookup returns CDR1 SGHRS and CDR2 YFSETQ. Trimming cost V 4 bases and J 8 bases, with 10 bases left between them. The chain's CDR3 is CASSEQVDEQFF. CDR3 coding DNA: TGCGCCAGCAGCGAACAGGTGGATGAGCAGTTCTTC.

The V gene is TRBV7-2, the J gene TRBJ2-5; 13 nucleotides match TRBD2. Germline trimming cut 2 bases from V and 1 base from J; bases unmatched to any gene: 1. CDR3 length: 16 residues. The V gene's germline CDR1 is SGHTA and CDR2 FQGNSA. This CDR3 reads CASSLRLAGGQETQYF. The CDR3 DNA reads TGTGCCAGCAGCTTAAGACTAGCGGGGGGCCAAGAGACCCAGTACTTC.

The rearrangement joins TRBV11-3 to TRBJ2-3; 8 bases fit TRBD2. This CDR3 spans 16 amino acids. Germline trimming cut 3 bases from V and 4 bases from J; bases unmatched to any gene: 9. Germline V CDR1 and CDR2: SGHNT, YENEEA. This chain's CDR3 is CASSFYSGSSADTQYF. In DNA, the CDR3 is TGTGCCAGCAGCTTTTACAGCGGGAGTTCGGCAGATACGCAGTATTTT.

A few counts support this clone. The CDR3 coding sequence is TGTGCCAGTAAGGACACCTACAATGAGCAGTTCTTC. This gives the protein CASKDTYNEQFF. This chain uses TRBV19 with TRBJ2-1, with TRBD1 as a possible D gene (5 bases). Between the trimmed V and J ends, which lost 7 bases and 2 bases, there was a span of 6 bases. Germline CDR1 reads LNHDA; CDR2 reads SQIVND (reference sequence). CDR3 length equals 12 residues. Full variable domain (missing parts from reference TRBV19 and TRBJ2-1): DGGITQSPKYLFRKEGQNVTLSCEQNLNHDAMYWYRQDPGQGLRLIYYSQIVNDFQKGDIAEGYSVSREKKESFPLTVTSAQKNPTAFYLCASKDTYNEQFFGPGTRLTVL.

This clone has more than one count but fewer than ten. For the CDR3, the DNA is TGTGCCAGCATTCAGGGACTAGGAGGGTTCAATGAGCAGTTCTTC. Translated: CASIQGLGGFNEQFF. The chain combines TRBV2 with TRBJ2-1; 8 bases map to TRBD2. Germline V gene sequence: CDR1 SNHLY, CDR2 FYNNEI. Trimming cost V 7 bases and J 6 bases; bases outside gene matches: 11. This CDR3 has 15 residues.

In this sample, this clone turned up once. V gene TRBV28 combines with J gene TRBJ1-2; D unresolved. CDR1 and CDR2 (germline): MDHEN, SYDVKM. V shed 6 bases and J shed 2 bases, with 7 bases lying between them. The CDR3 consists of 12 residues. The CDR3 region is CASSHRNYGYTF. The CDR3 nucleotides are TGTGCCAGCAGCCACCGGAACTATGGCTACACCTTC.

V gene TRBV29-1 combines with J gene TRBJ2-7; 10 bases are a match to TRBD2. With 4 bases clipped from V and 4 bases from J, the junction kept 7 bases outside the gene matches. There are 14 residues in the CDR3. Germline CDR1 and CDR2: SQVTM and ANQGSEA. This CDR3 is CSVVLASGSYEQYF. The CDR3 DNA reads as TGCAGCGTTGTGCTGGCTAGCGGGAGTTACGAGCAGTACTTC.

This clone was counted a few times. The rearrangement joins TRBV28 to TRBJ1-6; D might be TRBD1 (5 bases). From germline, CDR1 is MDHEN and CDR2 SYDVKM. Trimming removed 2 bases at V and 9 bases at J, with 17 bases between. This CDR3 comprises 16 residues. The CDR3 nucleotides read TGTGCCAGCAGTTTAAATTCCGGCGCCAGGGTTTCACCCCTCCACTTT. It specifies CASSLNSGARVSPLHF.

The V call is TRBV5-1, the J call TRBJ2-1, with a possible D match to TRBD2 (5 bases). V lost 4 bases to trimming and J lost 1 base, with 12 bases between them. CDR3 size: 15 residues. CDR1 is SGHRS and CDR2 is YFSETQ in the germline V gene. In DNA, the CDR3 is TGCGCCAGCAGCGCTGGACTGGGATCCTACAATGAGCAGTTCTTC. Its translation is CASSAGLGSYNEQFF.

This clone has only a few counts. V and J are TRBV7-8 and TRBJ2-1, with D perhaps assigned TRBD1 or TRBD2 (5 bases each). V was clipped by 6 bases and J by 9 bases, with 18 bases between them. Germline V CDR1 and CDR2: SGHVS, FQNEAQ. CDR3 size: 14 residues. The CDR3 sequence is CASSRDGARAEQFF. The CDR3 DNA sequence: TGTGCCAGCAGTCGGGACGGGGCTAGGGCTGAGCAGTTCTTC.

The chain links TRBV2 to TRBJ1-1, with TRBD1 matching over 8 bases. Germline-derived CDR1 and CDR2 are SNHLY and FYNNEI. The length of the CDR3 is 11 residues. J lost 1 base, V lost 11 bases, and 0 bases had no gene match. This CDR3 reads CAGTGNTEAFF. CDR3 bases: TGTGCCGGGACAGGGAACACTGAAGCTTTCTTT.

The rearrangement links TRBV15 to TRBJ2-1; D remains unclear. There are 14 residues in the CDR3. Germline V gene sequence: CDR1 LNHNV, CDR2 YYDKDF (reference sequence). Trimming left V 0 bases short and J 9 bases short, with 12 bases between. CDR3 nucleotide sequence: TGTGCCACCAGCAGAGATATAGGTCTCACTGAGCAGTTCTTC. Amino acids: CATSRDIGLTEQFF.

This clone was seen many times. V usage is TRBV14 and J usage is TRBJ2-1; no reliable D call. The germline gives CDR1 SGHDN, CDR2 FVKESK. The CDR3 has 14 amino acids. V lost 2 bases and J 4 bases, leaving 9 bases between the germline ends. CDR3 in amino acids: CASSQLDLYNEQFF. The CDR3 DNA reads TGTGCCAGCAGCCAACTCGATCTTTACAATGAGCAGTTCTTC.

In this sample, this clone turned up a few times. This sequence joins TRBV27 and TRBJ1-1; tentative D call: TRBD1 (5 bases). The V end lost 0 bases, the J end lost 3 bases, and 11 bases lay between the germline ends. CDR3 length equals 15 residues. CDR1 and CDR2 (germline): MNHEY, SMNVEV (reference sequence). This CDR3 reads CASSLSLKGDTEAFF. The CDR3 region has the DNA TGTGCCAGCAGTTTATCGTTAAAAGGGGACACTGAAGCTTTCTTT.

The chain combines TRBV18 with TRBJ2-1; the D is unclear. V lost 3 bases, J lost 5 bases, and 11 bases lay in between. Germline V lookup: CDR1 KGHSH, CDR2 LQKENI. The CDR3 is made up of 14 amino acids. This chain's CDR3 is CASSPHPSNNEQFF. The CDR3 bases are TGTGCCAGCTCACCCCACCCCTCAAACAATGAGCAGTTCTTC.

The chain recombines TRBV7-6 with TRBJ1-2; D may be TRBD1 (5 bases). Looked up from germline, CDR1 is SGHVS and CDR2 is FNYEAQ. The ends were cut back, 4 bases at V and 1 base at J, with 25 bases in the middle. This CDR3 is 19 amino acids long. The CDR3 is CASSSPFRGPSVINYGYTF. The CDR3, as DNA: TGTGCCAGCAGCTCACCCTTCCGGGGCCCCAGTGTTATTAACTATGGCTACACCTTC. The variable domain in full, with the rest retrieved from reference TRBV7-6 and TRBJ1-2, is GAGVSQSPRYKVTKRGQDVALRCDPISGHVSLYWYRQALGQGPEFLTYFNYEAQQDKSGLPNDRFSAERPEGSISTLTIQRTEQRDSAMYRCASSSPFRGPSVINYGYTFGSGTRLTVV.

The table lists this clone with a count of one. The J gene is TRBJ2-7, the V gene TRBV7-2; D remains unclear. V was cut by 3 bases and J by 2 bases, with 8 bases left in between. Germline V CDR1 and CDR2: SGHTA, FQGNSA. The CDR3 is made up of 13 amino acids. The CDR3 loop reads CASSLEIAYEQYF. CDR3 DNA: TGTGCCAGCAGCTTGGAGATAGCCTACGAGCAGTACTTC.

Ten or more counts support this clone. CDR3 coding DNA: TGTGCCAGCAGGAGACGACAGGGGACTGGCTACACCTTC. Protein: CASRRRQGTGYTF. V and J are TRBV2 and TRBJ1-2; 8 bases are shared with TRBD1. Germline CDR1 SNHLY, CDR2 FYNNEI. Germline trimming cut 6 bases from V and 7 bases from J; bases unmatched to any gene: 7. This CDR3 is 13 amino acids long.

The CDR3 region has the DNA TGTGCCAGTAGTATTAAAGCCTCTGGGGCCAACGTCCTGACTTTC. This encodes CASSIKASGANVLTF. The chain carries TRBV19 and TRBJ2-6, with no clear D. CDR3 length equals 15 residues. The germline CDR1 and CDR2 sequences are LNHDA and SQIVND (reference sequence). V was shortened by 3 bases and J by 0 bases, with 6 bases between the two germline ends.

This clone was detected many times. The chain combines TRBV15 with TRBJ2-5; D gene uncertain. The ends were cut back, 7 bases at V and 5 bases at J, with 17 bases in the middle. CDR3 size: 14 residues. Germline V gene lookup returns CDR1 LNHNV and CDR2 YYDKDF (reference sequence). CDR3 residues: CATKESEIRETQYF. CDR3 sequence (DNA): TGTGCCACCAAGGAATCGGAGATCCGGGAGACCCAGTACTTC.

There are a few counts of this clone. The V gene is TRBV19, the J gene TRBJ2-3, with D perhaps being TRBD1 or TRBD2 (5 bases each). The V end was cut by 9 bases, the J end by 2 bases, with 12 bases between. In germline, CDR1 is LNHDA, CDR2 SQIVND (reference sequence). The CDR3 is 13 amino acids. The CDR3 loop is CASGALYTDTQYF. The CDR3, as DNA: TGTGCCAGCGGGGCCCTTTACACAGATACGCAGTATTTT.

In this sample, this clone turned up many times. V usage is TRBV4-3 and J usage is TRBJ1-5; D is perhaps TRBD1 (6 bases). Trimming removed 0 bases from V and 6 bases from J, with 15 bases in between. Germline assignment: CDR1 LGHNA and CDR2 YSLEER. The CDR3 extends over 16 amino acids. The CDR3 sequence is CASSQDVTGRSQPQHF. DNA of the CDR3: TGCGCCAGCAGCCAAGACGTTACAGGGAGAAGTCAGCCCCAGCATTTT.

This clone appeared a few times. The chain couples TRBV5-1 to TRBJ2-2; D remains unclear. V shed 3 bases and J shed 8 bases, with 26 bases lying between them. The CDR3 covers 18 residues. The V gene's germline CDR1 is SGHRS and CDR2 YFSETQ. In nucleotides, the CDR3 is TGCGCCAGCAGCTATTTACGGGCGGAGCCCTCCCCCGGGGGGGAGCTGTTTTTT. It yields the protein CASSYLRAEPSPGGELFF.

The table lists this clone with many counts. V is TRBV29-1 and J is TRBJ1-5; D gene uncertain. The CDR3 consists of 13 residues. V was cut by 5 bases and J by 5 bases, with 13 bases left in between. The germline gives CDR1 SQVTM, CDR2 ANQGSEA. The CDR3 coding sequence is TGCAGCGTTCGTTTTACTCGGGATCAGCCCCAGCATTTT. This sequence encodes CSVRFTRDQPQHF.

In its sample, this clone was seen a few times. The genes are TRBV6-6 and TRBJ1-5, with D unresolved. CDR1 and CDR2 from the germline V gene are MNHNY and SVGAGI (reference sequence). The CDR3 covers 14 residues. V lost 0 bases and J lost 9, with 12 bases in between. The CDR3 DNA is TGTGCCAGCAGTTACTCGACCCGCGGAGGGCCCCAGCATTTT. Its protein product is CASSYSTRGGPQHF.

This clone was detected only a few times. The rearrangement joins TRBV28 to TRBJ2-3; 10 nucleotides match TRBD2. This CDR3 has 15 residues. From germline, CDR1 is MDHEN and CDR2 SYDVKM. V was clipped by 5 bases and J by 4 bases; unmatched bases: 6. The CDR3 spells CASSEAGGPSDTQYF. The CDR3 DNA reads TGTGCCAGCAGTGAAGCGGGGGGGCCCTCAGATACGCAGTATTTT.

V and J are TRBV6-6 and TRBJ1-2; TRBD1 matches 7 bases. V gave up 9 bases and J gave up 7 bases; unmatched junction bases: 14. Looked up from germline, CDR1 is MNHNY and CDR2 is SVGAGI (reference sequence). This CDR3 is built from 14 residues. The DNA for the CDR3 is TGTGCCAGTCGAACATCCAGGGGGGAGTCTGGCTACACCTTC. Its protein product is CASRTSRGESGYTF.

J is TRBJ2-5 and V is TRBV5-1; 11 bases map to TRBD1. The CDR3 loop spans 15 amino acids. Germline values: CDR1 SGHRS, CDR2 YFSETQ. Trimming took 0 bases from V and 7 from J; bases not matched to a gene: 5. CDR3 nucleotide sequence: TGCGCCAGCAGCTTGGAAGGCGGGACAGGGGGGACCCAGTACTTC. Translating it yields CASSLEGGTGGTQYF. Full variable domain (outside the CDR3, taken from reference TRBV5-1 and TRBJ2-5): KAGVTQTPRYLIKTRGQQVTLSCSPISGHRSVSWYQQTPGQGLQFLFEYFSETQRNKGNFPGRFSGRQFSNSRSEMNVSTLELGDSALYLCASSLEGGTGGTQYFGPGTRLLVL.

This clone was detected many times. This specimen includes other DNA sequences encoding the same CDR3. This chain connects TRBV27 to TRBJ2-5; D uncertain. Trimming took 3 bases from V and 5 from J, leaving 7 bases between them. The V gene's germline CDR1 is MNHEY and CDR2 SMNVEV (reference sequence). CDR3 length equals 12 residues. The DNA for the CDR3 is TGTGCCAGCAGTTTGAAGGGCGAGACCCAGTACTTC. This encodes CASSLKGETQYF.

The genes are TRBV20-1 and TRBJ2-7; the D gene is possibly TRBD2 (6 bases). This CDR3 region has 11 residues. Germline CDR1 is DFQATT and CDR2 is SNEGSKA (reference sequence). V was cut by 5 bases and J by 5 bases, with 10 bases left in between. The CDR3 here is CSAGQRDEQYF. As DNA, the CDR3 is TGCAGTGCTGGGCAGCGGGACGAGCAGTACTTC.